This TCR beta chain stems from a study of blood T cells in healthy people across ages. Across the study: Capturing about one barcoded beta molecule per two T cells was achieved by template switching. Study-level findings and limits: PBMCs that were unsorted prevented a conclusive naive versus antigen-experienced comparison. Shifts in expanded clonotypes may have been confounded by donor CMV status, which was unknown.

The authors ran a second PCR of roughly 6 to 12 cycles using a sample-barcoded 5' primer and a J-beta primer mix. A tag from a template-switch adaptor with 12 random nucleotides marked each cDNA molecule. Each CDR3 protein gets one entry after TCRdb re-called the 5' RACE reads with MiXCR. Counted here are fewer than 900,000 distinct CDR3 sequences, around 48% occurring once; the ten biggest clones make up about a third. This clonotype was detected a few times. What it binds is unknown. Trimming pared 2 bases from V and 7 bases from J, leaving 9 bases between. The germline CDR1 and CDR2 sequences are MNHEY and SVGEGT. This CDR3 comprises 12 residues.

The V gene is TRBV6-2 or TRBV6-3, the J gene TRBJ2-7; D remains ambiguous. This TCR derives from a woman aged 55-70 years in good health. The sequenced sample consisted of blood. The CDR3 here is CASSYTLGEQYF. The CDR3 nucleotides are TGTGCCAGCAGTTACACCCTCGGAGAGCAGTACTTC.